This T cell receptor (beta chain) was recovered during a study of T cell changes during pregnancy in multiple sclerosis. TCRdb keeps only in-frame clones here, not all; method: immunoSEQ multiplex PCR. The sample has some 35,000 clones, roughly 89% seen once. This CDR3 region has 11 residues. V was clipped by 9 bases and J by 14 bases, with 16 bases between them. Germline loops: CDR1 LNHDA, CDR2 SQIVND (reference sequence). This clonotype originated in a female donor in good health, enrolled as a control in a pregnancy study. The rearrangement uses TRBV19 and TRBJ1-4, with D perhaps matching TRBD1 (5 bases). The sample in question was CD4+ T cells from peripheral blood mononuclear cells, obtained after pregnancy. The CDR3 DNA sequence: TGTGCCAGCCAGTTAAGGGGCGCGCTGTTTTTT. Amino acid sequence: CASQLRGALFF.